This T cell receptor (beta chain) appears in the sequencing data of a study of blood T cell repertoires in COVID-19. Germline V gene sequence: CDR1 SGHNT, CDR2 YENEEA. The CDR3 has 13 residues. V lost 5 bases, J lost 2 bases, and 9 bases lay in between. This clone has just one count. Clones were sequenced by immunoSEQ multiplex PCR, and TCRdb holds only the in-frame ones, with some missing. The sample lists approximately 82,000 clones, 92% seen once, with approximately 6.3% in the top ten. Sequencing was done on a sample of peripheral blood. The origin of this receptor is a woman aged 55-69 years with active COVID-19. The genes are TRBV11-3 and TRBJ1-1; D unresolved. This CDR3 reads CASSQPSNTEAFF. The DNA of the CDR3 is TGTGCCAGCAGCCAACCCAGTAACACTGAAGCTTTCTTT.